The entry below gives a single TCR beta chain sequence along with its context. The repertoire was sequenced with immunoSEQ multiplex PCR; TCRdb's copy has only in-frame clones and lacks some. The data contain about 220,000 clones, 83% of them singletons. The sample belongs to a study of blood T cell repertoires in COVID-19. Study-wide context: T cells, B-cell-depleted T cells, or PBMCs provided the cDNA or gDNA that served as material.

The V and J ends lost 5 bases and 4 bases, in that order; junction bases with no gene match: 10. The germline V gene has CDR1 LGHNA and CDR2 YNFKEQ. The length of the CDR3 is 15 residues. The gene calls are TRBV4-2 and TRBJ2-5, with 7 bases identical to TRBD1. The sequence was obtained from a woman between 35 and 50 years old with active or convalescent COVID-19. The material sequenced was peripheral blood. The CDR3 DNA reads as TGTGCCAGCAGCACCGGATCGACAGGGCTAGAGACCCAGTACTTC. As protein: CASSTGSTGLETQYF.